The 3 T cell receptor beta chains below come from one sample, sequenced in a study of Tregs in tolerant kidney transplant recipients. The nonmyeloablative bone marrow transplants came from related graft donors, with transient mixed chimerism. Sequencing used immunoSEQ multiplex PCR; TCRdb keeps in-frame clones, though not all of them. The data hold some 50,000 clones, with around nine tenths observed a single time. Sequencing used CD8+ T cells from blood (PBMCs), obtained 12 months after the transplant. Source of these receptors: a human patient who received a combined kidney and bone marrow transplant. Some T cells may be transferred from the graft donor.

This sequence joins TRBV11-3 and TRBJ2-5; D call uncertain. CDR1 and CDR2 from the germline V gene are SGHNT and YENEEA. The ends were cut back, 3 bases at V and 1 base at J, with 6 bases in the middle. CDR3 size: 13 residues. This CDR3 is CASSLYIQETQYF. CDR3 bases: TGTGCCAGCAGCTTGTACATCCAAGAGACCCAGTACTTC.

CDR3 in DNA: TGTGCCAGTAGTATAGATCTGGAAGGGGGAAGCTCCTACGAGCAGTACTTC. Residues: CASSIDLEGGSSYEQYF. The chain links TRBV19 to TRBJ2-7, with D possibly matching TRBD1 (6 bases). This CDR3 comprises 17 residues. The germline gives CDR1 LNHDA, CDR2 SQIVND (reference sequence). Trimming took off 0 bases at V and 0 bases at J, with 15 bases between the two ends. The entire variable domain, with the rest obtained from reference TRBV19 and TRBJ2-7, is as follows: DGGITQSPKYLFRKEGQNVTLSCEQNLNHDAMYWYRQDPGQGLRLIYYSQIVNDFQKGDIAEGYSVSREKKESFPLTVTSAQKNPTAFYLCASSIDLEGGSSYEQYFGPGTRLTVT.

This clone has only one observation. The V gene is TRBV11-2, the J gene TRBJ2-5; TRBD1 is a possible D gene (6 bases). This CDR3 region has 15 residues. Trimming pared 5 bases from V and 4 bases from J, leaving 17 bases between. Germline V CDR1 and CDR2: SGHAT, FQNNGV. DNA for the CDR3: TGTGCCAGCAGCCGCTTGGCGTCAGGGGTAGAGACCCAGTACTTC. This encodes CASSRLASGVETQYF.